This T cell receptor (beta chain) was observed in a study of control samples from healthy donors and cancer patients. Sequenced by immunoSEQ multiplex PCR; TCRdb stores in-frame clones only, minus some. The sample records roughly 80,000 clones, roughly 84% being singletons. The CDR3 has 16 residues. V was clipped by 8 bases and J by 0 bases, with 16 bases between them. Germline V gene sequence: CDR1 MNHNY, CDR2 SVGAGI (reference sequence). The material sequenced was blood. The clonotype originates from a woman in her fifties or sixties in good health. The chain links TRBV6-6 to TRBJ2-2, with D tentatively TRBD1 (6 bases). The CDR3 DNA reads TGTGCCAGCGCTTCAAGGGGGTTCGCGAACACCGGGGAGCTGTTTTTT. Translating gives CASASRGFANTGELFF.